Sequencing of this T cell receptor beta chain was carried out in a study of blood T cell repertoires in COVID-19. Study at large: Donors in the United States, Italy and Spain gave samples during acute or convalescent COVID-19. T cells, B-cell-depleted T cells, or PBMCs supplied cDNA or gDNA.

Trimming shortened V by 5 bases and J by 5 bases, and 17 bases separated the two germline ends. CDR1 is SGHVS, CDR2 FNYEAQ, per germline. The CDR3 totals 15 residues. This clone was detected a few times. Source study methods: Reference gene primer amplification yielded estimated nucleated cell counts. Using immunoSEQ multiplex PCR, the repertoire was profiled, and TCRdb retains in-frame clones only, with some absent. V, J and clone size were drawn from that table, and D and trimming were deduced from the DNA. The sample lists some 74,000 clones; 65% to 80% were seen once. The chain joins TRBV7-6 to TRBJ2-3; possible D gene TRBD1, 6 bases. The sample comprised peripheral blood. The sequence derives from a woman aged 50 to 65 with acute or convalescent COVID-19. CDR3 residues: CASSPRGRGLDTQYF. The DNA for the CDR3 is TGTGCCAGCAGCCCGCGAGGCAGGGGATTAGATACGCAGTATTTT.